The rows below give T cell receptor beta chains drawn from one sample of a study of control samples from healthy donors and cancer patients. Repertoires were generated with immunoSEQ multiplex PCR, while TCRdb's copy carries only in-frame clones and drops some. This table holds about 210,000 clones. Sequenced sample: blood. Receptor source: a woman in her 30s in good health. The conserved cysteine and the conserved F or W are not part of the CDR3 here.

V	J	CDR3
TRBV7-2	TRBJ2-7	ASSYHGGRSYEQY
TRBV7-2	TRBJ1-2	ASSPRDRPNYGYT
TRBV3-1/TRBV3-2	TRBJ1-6	ASSQGYNSPLH
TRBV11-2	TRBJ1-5	ASSLTDDQPQH
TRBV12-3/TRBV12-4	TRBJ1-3	ASNVAGNTIY
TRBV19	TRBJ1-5	ASSMGRSNQPQH
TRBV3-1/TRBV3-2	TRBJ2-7	ASSQDRSGGPGNEQY
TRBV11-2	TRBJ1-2	ASSYGYT
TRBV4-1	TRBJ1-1	ASSQEATGWAEAF
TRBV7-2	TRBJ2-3	ASSPGAGGADTQY
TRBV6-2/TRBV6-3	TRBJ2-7	ASSSHGTARTYEQY
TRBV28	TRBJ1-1	ASRDSLNTEAF
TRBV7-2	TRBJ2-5	ASSLGQTQETQY
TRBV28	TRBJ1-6	ASSPTSPNSPLH
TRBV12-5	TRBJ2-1	ASALGPLGYNEQF
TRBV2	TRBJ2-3	ASSARFTSTDTQY
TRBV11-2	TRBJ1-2	ASSSPRRGSGGYT
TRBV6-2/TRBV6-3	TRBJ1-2	ASSYQDEVYGYT
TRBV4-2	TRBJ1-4	ASGGTGTGGEKLF
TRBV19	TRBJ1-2	ASSGSYYGYT
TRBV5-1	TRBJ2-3	ASSLVIYTDTQY
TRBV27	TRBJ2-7	ASSMGARYEQY
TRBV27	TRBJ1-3	ASITNSGNTIY
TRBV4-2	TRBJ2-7	ASSQDVTGGYEQY
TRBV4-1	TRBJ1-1	ASSLSSGTDEAF
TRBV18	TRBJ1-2	ASSPSLDRGHGYT
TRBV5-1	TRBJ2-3	ASSRSTDTQY
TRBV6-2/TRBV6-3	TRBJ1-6	ASSYQGEGGSPLH
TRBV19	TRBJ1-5	ASWGTGDNQPQH
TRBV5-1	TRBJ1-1	ASRSGTRAEAF
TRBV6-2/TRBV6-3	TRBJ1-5	ASSYSIQGATRLIRNQPQH
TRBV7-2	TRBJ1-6	ASSSGREEKPLH
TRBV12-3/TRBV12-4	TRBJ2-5	ASKAGSGETQY
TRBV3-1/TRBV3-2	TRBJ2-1	ASSQGGGSGWEQF
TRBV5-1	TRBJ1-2	ASSLEGTSRGYT
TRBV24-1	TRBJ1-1	ATSDQNVPEAF
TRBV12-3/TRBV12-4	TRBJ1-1	ASSATNTEAF
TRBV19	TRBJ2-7	ASSTQPDSYEQY
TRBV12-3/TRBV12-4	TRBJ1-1	ASSWGLGTEAF
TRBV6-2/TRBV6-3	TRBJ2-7	ASSYLRTGLYEQY
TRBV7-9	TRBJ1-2	ASSAGRPTGGDYGYT
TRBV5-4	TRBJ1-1	ASSQAAGQYTEAF
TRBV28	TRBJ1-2	ASSSPGGVYGYT
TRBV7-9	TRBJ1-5	ASSLGSGRANQPQH
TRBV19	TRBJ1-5	ASRPDRGSIQPQH
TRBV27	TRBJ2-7	ASNPGDRPYEQY
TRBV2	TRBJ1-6	ASSEFPSSYNSPLH
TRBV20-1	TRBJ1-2	SASTYGTEAYGYT
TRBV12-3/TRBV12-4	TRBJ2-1	ASSSNGNEQF
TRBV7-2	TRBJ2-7	ASSLGASGTYEQY
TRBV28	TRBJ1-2	ASSRGVGGYGYT
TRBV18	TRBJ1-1	ASSPDGMNTEAF